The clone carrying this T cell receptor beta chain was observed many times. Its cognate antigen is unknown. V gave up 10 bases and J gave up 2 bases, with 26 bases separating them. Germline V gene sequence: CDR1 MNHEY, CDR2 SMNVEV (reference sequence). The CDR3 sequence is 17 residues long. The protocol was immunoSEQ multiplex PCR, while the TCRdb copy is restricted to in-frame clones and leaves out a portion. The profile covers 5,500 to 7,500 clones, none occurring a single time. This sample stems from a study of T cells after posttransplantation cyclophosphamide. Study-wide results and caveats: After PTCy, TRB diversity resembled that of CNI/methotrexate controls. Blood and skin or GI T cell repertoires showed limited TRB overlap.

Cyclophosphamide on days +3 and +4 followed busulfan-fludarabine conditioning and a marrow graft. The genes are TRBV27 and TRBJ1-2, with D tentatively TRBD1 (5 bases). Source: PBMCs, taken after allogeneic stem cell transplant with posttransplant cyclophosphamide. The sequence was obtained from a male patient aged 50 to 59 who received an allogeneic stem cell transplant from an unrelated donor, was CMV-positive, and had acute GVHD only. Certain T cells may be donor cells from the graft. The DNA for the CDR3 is TGTGCCACCACCGGGGGACTCTCTAACCGTAACAACTATGGCTACACCTTC. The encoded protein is CATTGGLSNRNNYGYTF.